The 24 T cell receptor beta chains below all came from one sample that was sequenced in a study of blood T cells in healthy people across ages. The use of a sample-barcoded 5' primer and a J-beta primer mix characterized a second PCR of roughly 6 to 12 cycles. One entry per CDR3 protein results from TCRdb running MiXCR on the 5' RACE reads. The sample comprises 450,000 to 700,000 distinct CDR3 sequences, 25% to 30% of which are singletons, and around 18% rests with the top ten. Sequencing was performed on blood. The receptors shown here come from a woman aged 65 to 85 in good health.

In its sample, this clonotype was seen a few times. This sequence joins TRBV28 and TRBJ2-5; a possible D gene is TRBD2 (7 bases). CDR1 MDHEN and CDR2 SYDVKM come from the germline V gene. The V end was cut by 6 bases, the J end by 5 bases, with 22 bases between. The CDR3 sequence is 16 residues long. CDR3 coding DNA: TGTGCCAGCAGCATTATGGGGGGGCTAGACGTGGAGACCCAGTACTTC. Its translation: CASSIMGGLDVETQYF. The full variable domain, in which reference TRBV28 and TRBJ2-5 provide the parts outside the CDR3, is DVKVTQSSRYLVKRTGEKVFLECVQDMDHENMFWYRQDPGLGLRLIYFSYDVKMKEKGDIPEGYSVSREKKERFSLILESASTNQTSMYLCASSIMGGLDVETQYFGPGTRLLVL.

This clonotype has only a few counts. The chain links TRBV12-3 or TRBV12-4 to TRBJ2-1; 12 bases are a match to TRBD2. Trimming cost V 1 base and J 12 bases; bases outside gene matches: 10. The CDR3 is 16 residues long. The CDR3 DNA reads as TGTGCCAGCAGTTTAGGAGGGCTAGCGGGGGGGATAAGGCAGTTCTTC. This encodes CASSLGGLAGGIRQFF.

The DNA for the CDR3 is TGTGCCAGCAGTTACCCTGCCGGGACAGGGGAGGTGGGGCAGTACTTC. Translated, it gives CASSYPAGTGEVGQYF. J is TRBJ2-7 and V is TRBV6-6, with 10 bases lining up with TRBD1. The V and J ends lost 2 bases and 9 bases, in that order; junction bases with no gene match: 13. CDR3 length: 16 amino acids. Germline V gene lookup returns CDR1 MNHNY and CDR2 SVGAGI (reference sequence).

The chain is built from TRBV20-1 and TRBJ1-2; D remains ambiguous. This CDR3 is built from 14 residues. Germline CDR1 DFQATT, CDR2 SNEGSKA (reference sequence). V lost 4 bases and J lost 5, with 17 bases in between. The DNA of the CDR3 is TGCAGTGCTAACAAGCCCAATGTGAGATATGGCTACACCTTC. As protein: CSANKPNVRYGYTF.

The rearrangement joins TRBV5-1 to TRBJ1-2, with 10 bases matching TRBD1. Trimming cost V 4 bases and J 5 bases; bases outside gene matches: 5. Germline V gene sequence: CDR1 SGHRS, CDR2 YFSETQ. The CDR3 runs 14 residues. CDR3 coding DNA: TGCGCCAGCAGCACGACAGGGGGCCCTTATGGCTACACCTTC. Protein: CASSTTGGPYGYTF.

The CDR3 region has the DNA TGCGCCAGCAGCCAAGATTTTGCGGCGGGGGGAGAAGAGCAGTACTTC. Protein: CASSQDFAAGGEEQYF. This chain joins TRBV4-3 and TRBJ2-7; 8 bases line up with TRBD2. This CDR3 region has 16 residues. CDR1 is LGHNA and CDR2 is YSLEER in the germline V gene. The V segment lost 0 bases and the J segment 7 bases; nucleotides outside the gene matches: 11.

The rearrangement joins TRBV9 to TRBJ1-2; D is perhaps TRBD1 (6 bases). The CDR3 is 14 residues long. Germline CDR1 SGDLS, CDR2 YYNGEE. Trimming took off 4 bases at V and 8 bases at J, with 18 bases between the two ends. This chain's CDR3 is CASSHAQGNGGYTF. CDR3 DNA: TGTGCCAGCAGCCATGCACAGGGTAACGGCGGCTACACCTTC.

This clonotype was seen many times. V and J are TRBV10-3 and TRBJ1-5; 8 nucleotides align to TRBD1. With 0 bases clipped from V and 3 bases from J, the junction kept 7 bases outside the gene matches. Germline CDR1 ENHRY, CDR2 SYGVKD. This CDR3 is built from 17 residues. The CDR3 loop is CAISESRSGGINQPQHF. The DNA for the CDR3 is TGTGCCATCAGTGAGTCGAGGTCAGGGGGCATCAATCAGCCCCAGCATTTT.

This clonotype turned up a few times. The chain employs TRBV12-3 or TRBV12-4 and TRBJ2-3; D possibly corresponds to TRBD1 (7 bases). This CDR3 contains 13 residues. The CDR3 sequence is CASQGGRTDTQYF. The CDR3 DNA follows: TGTGCGAGCCAGGGGGGACGCACAGATACGCAGTATTTT.

The rearrangement links TRBV4-3 to TRBJ2-5; the D is unclear. Germline CDR1 and CDR2: LGHNA and YSLEER. This CDR3 region has 13 residues. V dropped 4 bases and J dropped 2 bases, with 8 bases sitting between them. The CDR3 sequence is CASSPQEQETQYF. CDR3 DNA: TGCGCCAGCAGCCCGCAGGAACAAGAGACCCAGTACTTC.

This clonotype was recorded once. The rearrangement uses TRBV30 and TRBJ2-3; D gene ambiguous. This CDR3 comprises 14 residues. Germline V gene lookup returns CDR1 GTSNPN and CDR2 SVGIG (reference sequence). The V gene lost 4 bases and the J gene lost 0 bases, with 11 bases spanning the gap. CDR3 sequence reads: CAWKVAASTDTQYF. In nucleotides, the CDR3 is TGTGCCTGGAAGGTTGCGGCAAGCACAGATACGCAGTATTTT. The complete variable domain, with remaining parts taken from reference TRBV30 and TRBJ2-3, reads SQTIHQWPATLVQPVGSPLSLECTVEGTSNPNLYWYRQAAGRGLQLLFYSVGIGQISSEVPQNLSASRPQDRQFILSSKKLLLSDSGFYLCAWKVAASTDTQYFGPGTRLTVL.

This chain links TRBV25-1 with TRBJ1-1; TRBD1 matches 8 bases. There are 14 residues in the CDR3. V lost 4 bases to trimming and J lost 2 bases; unmatched junction nucleotides: 3. The germline gives CDR1 MGHDK, CDR2 SYGVNS. The chain's CDR3 is CASSVDRVNTEAFF. CDR3 bases: TGTGCCAGCAGTGTGGACAGGGTCAACACTGAAGCTTTCTTT.

The chain is built from TRBV3-1 and TRBJ1-2; TRBD1 is a possible D gene (5 bases). Germline CDR1 LGHDT, CDR2 YNNKEL (reference sequence). The CDR3 is made up of 18 amino acids. Trimming stripped 1 base from V and 6 bases from J, with 24 bases between. The CDR3 is CASSQAGGGGGEENGYTF. CDR3 nucleotide sequence: TGTGCCAGCAGCCAAGCTGGGGGAGGAGGAGGGGAGGAGAATGGCTACACCTTC.

This clonotype was recorded a few times. With a much larger clone just one base away, this may be a read error. The V call is TRBV7-9, the J call TRBJ2-3; D is unclear. Trimming shortened V by 3 bases and J by 1 base, and 5 bases separated the two germline ends. The V gene's germline CDR1 is SEHNR and CDR2 FQNEAQ (reference sequence). This CDR3 has 13 residues. CDR3 nucleotide sequence: TGTGCCAGCAGCTTTTCCCGCACAGATACGCAGTATTTT. Its translation is CASSFSRTDTQYF.

This clonotype was picked up a small number of times. The J gene is TRBJ2-3, the V gene TRBV29-1, with 10 bases matching TRBD2. This CDR3 is 16 amino acids long. V lost 4 bases and J lost 0; bases outside the gene matches: 7. Germline assignment: CDR1 SQVTM and CDR2 ANQGSEA. For the CDR3, the DNA is TGCAGCGTTGTTCTAGCGGGGGAATGGAGCACAGATACGCAGTATTTT. Its translation: CSVVLAGEWSTDTQYF.

Here the CDR3 DNA reads TGCAGTGCCCCCACGTCAGGGGTCGGCTACACCTTC. As protein: CSAPTSGVGYTF. V and J are TRBV20-1 and TRBJ1-2; possible D gene TRBD1, 6 bases. Germline values: CDR1 DFQATT, CDR2 SNEGSKA (reference sequence). The V gene lost 6 bases and the J gene lost 8 bases, with 16 bases spanning the gap. CDR3 length: 12 amino acids.

The chain links TRBV10-3 to TRBJ2-1; possibly TRBD2 for D (6 bases). The CDR3 consists of 14 residues. The V gene's germline CDR1 is ENHRY and CDR2 SYGVKD. The V and J ends lost 7 bases and 6 bases respectively, with 16 bases between them. CDR3 amino acids: CAITGTSEGNEQFF. In DNA, the CDR3 is TGTGCCATCACGGGGACCTCGGAGGGCAATGAGCAGTTCTTC.

This clonotype was detected ten times or more. CDR3 nucleotide sequence: TGTGCCAGCAGCCAAGGGCACGGGACAGGCGGAGGGCAGTACTTC. Amino acids: CASSQGHGTGGGQYF. The chain employs TRBV4-2 and TRBJ2-1, with 8 bases identical to TRBD1. The J call is doubtful: the DNA matches TRBJ2-7 better. The germline gives CDR1 LGHNA, CDR2 YNFKEQ. The CDR3 extends over 15 amino acids.

V gene TRBV19 combines with J gene TRBJ1-2; a possible D gene is TRBD1 (5 bases). Per germline, CDR1 LNHDA and CDR2 SQIVND (reference sequence). Deletions cut 3 bases from V and 4 bases from J, with 9 bases between. CDR3 length equals 13 residues. The CDR3 here is CASSIGTVYGYTF. The CDR3 DNA follows: TGTGCCAGTAGTATCGGGACGGTCTATGGCTACACCTTC.

This clonotype was observed a handful of times. V and J are TRBV2 and TRBJ2-1, with TRBD2 matching over 7 bases. The length of the CDR3 is 13 residues. Germline V gene sequence: CDR1 SNHLY, CDR2 FYNNEI. The junction had 10 bases not matched to a gene; V was cut back by 5 bases and J by 12 bases. Here the CDR3 reads CASSPWGGVGQFF. The CDR3 DNA reads TGTGCCAGCAGTCCCTGGGGGGGGGTTGGGCAGTTCTTC.

The chain joins TRBV5-4 to TRBJ2-1; possible D gene TRBD2, 6 bases. The V end was cut by 3 bases, the J end by 10 bases, with 11 bases between. The CDR3 length is 12 residues. Germline V gene lookup returns CDR1 SGHNT and CDR2 YYREEE (reference sequence). The CDR3 is CASSSHREEQFF. The CDR3 DNA is TGTGCCAGCAGCTCGCACCGGGAGGAGCAGTTCTTC.

This sequence joins TRBV20-1 and TRBJ2-5, with 7 bases fitting TRBD2. The closer fit of TRBJ2-7 to the DNA end suggests the J call may be wrong. The CDR3 is 14 residues long. From germline, CDR1 is DFQATT and CDR2 SNEGSKA (reference sequence). CDR3 residues: CSARRGGGSYEQYF. The CDR3 DNA is TGCAGTGCTAGAAGGGGCGGGGGTAGCTACGAGCAGTACTTC.

Many counts were recorded for this clonotype. This sequence joins TRBV12-3 or TRBV12-4 and TRBJ2-1; 14 bases fit TRBD2. After removal of 9 bases from V and 9 bases from J, the junction contained 10 bases not matched to a gene. The length of the CDR3 is 15 residues. CDR3 DNA: TGTGCCAGTACGACTAGCGGGGGGGTGGGCAGTGAGCAGTTCTTC. This encodes CASTTSGGVGSEQFF.

V usage is TRBV4-2 and J usage is TRBJ1-5; D not certain. In germline, CDR1 is LGHNA, CDR2 YNFKEQ. V lost 1 base and J 3 bases, leaving 4 bases between the germline ends. The CDR3 totals 13 residues. DNA of the CDR3: TGTGCCAGCAGCCAAGTTGACAATCAGCCCCAGCATTTT. Translated, it gives CASSQVDNQPQHF.